The rows below give T cell receptor beta chains drawn from one sample of a study of blood T cell repertoires in COVID-19. Some clones are missing from TCRdb's copy, which holds only in-frame ones; the method was immunoSEQ multiplex PCR. The repertoire has roughly 120,000 clones, about 82% of them found once; the top ten carry over 4.5%. Sequenced sample: peripheral blood. The source is a human donor in a cohort sampled during active COVID-19. CDR3s include the opening cysteine and the closing phenylalanine or tryptophan. A D gene is named only where the DNA matches it firmly. Only some rows state a clone size, as once, few, many or a class for expanded clones.

clone size	V gene	J gene	D gene	CDR3 protein	CDR3 DNA
NA	TRBV11-2	TRBJ1-1	TRBD1	CASSLARARGSTEAFF	TGTGCCAGCAGCTTAGCCCGGGCCAGGGGGTCCACTGAAGCTTTCTTT
NA	TRBV11-2	TRBJ1-2	TRBD1	CASSPGQLYGYTF	TGTGCCAGCAGCCCGGGACAGCTCTATGGCTACACCTTC
few	TRBV28	TRBJ2-2	NA	CASSFPQENTGELFF	TGTGCCAGCAGTTTCCCGCAGGAGAACACCGGGGAGCTGTTTTTT
NA	TRBV5-1	TRBJ1-1	TRBD1	CASSSDNRGNTEAFF	TGCGCCAGCAGCTCAGATAACAGGGGGAACACTGAAGCTTTCTTT
NA	TRBV27	TRBJ2-4	TRBD2	CASSSYIQREKNIQYF	TGTGCCAGCAGTTCATATATCCAGCGGGAGAAAAACATTCAGTACTTC
NA	TRBV9	TRBJ2-3	NA	CASTKEDTDTQYF	TGTGCCAGCACTAAAGAGGACACAGATACGCAGTATTTT
NA	TRBV3-1/TRBV3-2	TRBJ2-7	TRBD2	CASSPTSGRREQYF	TGTGCCAGCAGCCCGACTAGCGGGAGGAGGGAGCAGTACTTC
once	TRBV7-8	TRBJ2-5	TRBD1	CASSRRQGAFQETQYF	TGTGCCAGCAGCCGGAGACAGGGGGCCTTCCAAGAGACCCAGTACTTC
NA	TRBV3-1/TRBV3-2	TRBJ2-7	TRBD2	CASSTLAGAYEQYF	TGTGCCAGCAGCACCCTAGCGGGAGCCTACGAGCAGTACTTC
NA	TRBV18	TRBJ2-1	TRBD2	CASSRTSGWDEQFF	TGTGCCAGCTCACGGACTAGCGGGTGGGATGAGCAGTTCTTC
NA	TRBV9	TRBJ2-7	NA	CASSVGRQSYEQYF	TGTGCCAGCAGCGTAGGTAGACAGTCCTACGAGCAGTACTTC
once	TRBV27	TRBJ2-5	TRBD2	CASSLGQPGLAGETQYF	TGTGCCAGCAGTTTAGGGCAGCCGGGACTAGCGGGAGAGACCCAGTACTTC
NA	TRBV7-2	TRBJ2-7	TRBD2	CASSFVSSGRNYEQYF	TGTGCCAGCAGCTTCGTGTCTAGCGGGAGAAACTACGAGCAGTACTTC
NA	TRBV5-1	TRBJ2-1	TRBD2	CASSGDTGAGGPGNEQFF	TGCGCCAGCAGCGGTGACACTGGAGCGGGAGGGCCAGGCAATGAGCAGTTCTTC
NA	TRBV2	TRBJ2-5	NA	CASRTGNQETQYF	TGTGCCAGCAGAACGGGAAATCAAGAGACCCAGTACTTC
NA	TRBV6-1	TRBJ1-1	TRBD1	CASSERDRENTEAFF	TGTGCCAGCAGTGAAAGGGACAGGGAAAACACTGAAGCTTTCTTT
NA	TRBV18	TRBJ2-7	NA	CASSPPPAGLAEQYF	TGTGCCAGCTCACCTCCACCGGCAGGGTTGGCCGAGCAGTACTTC
once	TRBV5-1	TRBJ1-1	NA	CASSPQTGMNTEAFF	TGCGCCAGCAGTCCCCAGACAGGCATGAACACTGAAGCTTTCTTT
once	TRBV24-1	TRBJ2-1	NA	CATSDPTASSYNEQFF	TGTGCCACCAGTGATCCCACAGCCTCCAGCTACAATGAGCAGTTCTTC
NA	TRBV10-3	TRBJ2-5	NA	CATSPSGDETQYF	TGTGCCACCTCACCATCGGGGGACGAGACCCAGTACTTC
NA	TRBV28	TRBJ2-7	TRBD2	CASPPLTSGEPYEQYF	TGTGCCAGTCCCCCCTTGACTAGCGGGGAACCCTACGAGCAGTACTTC
NA	TRBV27	TRBJ2-1	TRBD1	CASSRTGVNEQFF	TGTGCCAGCAGTCGTACAGGGGTCAATGAGCAGTTCTTC
NA	TRBV11-3	TRBJ2-3	NA	CASSPTRSTDTQYF	TGTGCCAGCAGCCCGACTAGGAGCACAGATACGCAGTATTTT
NA	TRBV7-2	TRBJ2-5	TRBD2	CASSLDSGSTLETQYF	TGTGCCAGCAGCTTAGATAGCGGGAGTACTCTGGAGACCCAGTACTTC
once	TRBV5-5	TRBJ1-4	TRBD1	CASSWTGGDEKLFF	TGTGCCAGCAGCTGGACAGGGGGCGATGAAAAACTGTTTTTT
NA	TRBV5-4	TRBJ1-5	NA	CASPDQPQHF	TGTGCCAGTCCTGATCAGCCCCAGCATTTT
NA	TRBV19	TRBJ1-5	TRBD1	CATRQGNKPQHF	TGTGCCACCAGACAGGGGAACAAGCCCCAGCATTTT
NA	TRBV24-1	TRBJ2-7	NA	CATSDRTYEQYF	TGTGCCACCAGTGACCGTACCTACGAGCAGTACTTC
NA	TRBV5-1	TRBJ1-1	NA	CASSVDKNTEAFF	TGCGCCAGCAGCGTCGACAAGAACACTGAAGCTTTCTTT
NA	TRBV18	TRBJ1-1	NA	CASSPRPAGLGVGTEAFF	TGTGCCAGCTCACCACGACCCGCGGGGTTGGGGGTCGGCACTGAAGCTTTCTTT
NA	TRBV11-2	TRBJ2-5	TRBD2	CASSLGRLAGVSRTQYF	TGTGCCAGCAGCTTAGGTAGACTAGCGGGAGTTTCGAGGACCCAGTACTTC
NA	TRBV5-8	TRBJ2-6	NA	CASSLVLGAGANVLTF	TGTGCCAGCAGCTTGGTGCTCGGTGCTGGGGCCAACGTCCTGACTTTC
NA	TRBV9	TRBJ2-6	TRBD2	CASSPSGGYSSGANVLTF	TGTGCCAGCAGCCCGAGCGGGGGGTACAGCTCTGGGGCCAACGTCCTGACTTTC